These 28 T cell receptor beta chains came from one sample sequenced in a study of cytomegalovirus exposure and HLA in healthy donors. PCR used 60 Vbeta primers and 13 Jbeta primers. Produced via immunoSEQ multiplex PCR; TCRdb's table is partial and in-frame only. Among 150,000 to 200,000 clones listed, about 77% were seen once. The sequenced sample was PBMCs. The origin of the receptors is a woman aged 30 to 39 in good health and CMV-seropositive.

A few counts support this clone. V is TRBV10-3 and J is TRBJ1-4, with 9 bases fitting TRBD1. Germline assignment: CDR1 ENHRY and CDR2 SYGVKD. The CDR3 loop spans 15 amino acids. J was trimmed by 5 bases and V by 10 bases; bases with no gene match: 11. The CDR3 DNA follows: TGTGCCACCCCACAGGGGGCTTTAGTAAATGAAAAACTGTTTTTT. This encodes CATPQGALVNEKLFF.

This rearrangement joins TRBV11-1 to TRBJ1-2; D possibly corresponds to TRBD1 (5 bases). This CDR3 contains 14 residues. The germline V and J ends were trimmed by 4 bases and 4 bases, with 13 bases remaining between them. Germline CDR1 SGHAT, CDR2 FQDESV (reference sequence). Here the CDR3 reads CASSSTGQVYGYTF. The CDR3, as DNA: TGTGCCAGCAGCTCTACAGGACAAGTCTATGGCTACACCTTC.

This clone was counted once. The gene calls are TRBV6-5 and TRBJ1-1; possible D gene TRBD1, 5 bases. CDR1 is MNHEY, CDR2 SVGAGI, per germline. Trimming shortened V by 2 bases and J by 1 base, and 11 bases separated the two germline ends. This CDR3 is 15 amino acids long. CDR3 region: CASSYGNRKNTEAFF. The CDR3 bases are TGTGCCAGCAGTTACGGGAACAGGAAGAACACTGAAGCTTTCTTT.

This clone came up once. The chain links TRBV9 to TRBJ2-3; TRBD1 might be the D (5 bases). The length of the CDR3 is 14 residues. Germline assignment: CDR1 SGDLS and CDR2 YYNGEE. The germline V and J ends were trimmed by 0 bases and 7 bases, with 12 bases remaining between them. The CDR3 nucleotides are TGTGCCAGCAGCGTAGGGCAGGGTGAGAATACGCAGTATTTT. This sequence encodes CASSVGQGENTQYF. Full variable domain (outside the CDR3, taken from reference TRBV9 and TRBJ2-3): DSGVTQTPKHLITATGQRVTLRCSPRSGDLSVYWYQQSLDQGLQFLIQYYNGEERAKGNILERFSAQQFPDLHSELNLSSLELGDSALYFCASSVGQGENTQYFGPGTRLTVL.

This chain links TRBV28 with TRBJ2-7, with TRBD1 matching over 8 bases. The ends lost 6 bases at V and 7 bases at J; junction bases unmatched: 11. The CDR3 runs to 14 residues. Germline V CDR1 and CDR2: MDHEN, SYDVKM. CDR3 nucleotide sequence: TGTGCCAGCAGGTCGACAGGGGTATTCGGTGAGCAGTACTTC. Protein product: CASRSTGVFGEQYF.

This rearrangement joins TRBV27 to TRBJ1-2; TRBD1 agrees at 10 bases. Germline-derived CDR1 and CDR2 are MNHEY and SMNVEV (reference sequence). J lost 7 bases, V lost 5 bases, and 10 bases had no gene match. The CDR3 is made up of 15 amino acids. The CDR3 spells CASSLLRGQGIGYTF. CDR3 coding DNA: TGTGCCAGCAGTCTACTAAGGGGACAGGGGATTGGCTACACCTTC.

CDR3 nucleotides: TGTGCCAGTAGTATTGGGCAGAACTCCTACAATGAGCAGTTCTTC. Its protein product is CASSIGQNSYNEQFF. The chain recombines TRBV19 with TRBJ2-1; D is ambiguous. The V end lost 3 bases, the J end lost 0 bases, and 9 bases lay between the germline ends. The CDR3 has 15 residues. Germline values: CDR1 LNHDA, CDR2 SQIVND (reference sequence).

V usage is TRBV6-1 and J usage is TRBJ1-2; D remains ambiguous. V lost 11 bases and J 6 bases, leaving 13 bases between the germline ends. The CDR3 covers 11 residues. CDR1 and CDR2 (germline): MNHNS, SASEGT. CDR3 sequence (DNA): TGTGCCGCCGGGGAGACGAATGGCTACACCTTC. It encodes CAAGETNGYTF.

This clone showed up just once. The DNA of the CDR3 is TGTGCCAGCAGGGACAGGTCTGCGACTGAAGCTTTCTTT. This translates into CASRDRSATEAFF. The chain is built from TRBV5-4 and TRBJ1-1, with 7 bases matching TRBD1. CDR1 and CDR2 (germline): SGHNT, YYREEE (reference sequence). The CDR3 extends over 13 amino acids. V lost 5 bases to trimming and J lost 5 bases; unmatched junction nucleotides: 6.

For this clone: Other DNA sequences from this sample encode an identical CDR3 as well. V usage is TRBV5-1 and J usage is TRBJ2-2; tentative D call: TRBD1 (6 bases). Germline CDR1 is SGHRS and CDR2 is YFSETQ. The V end lost 0 bases, the J end lost 5 bases, and 8 bases lay between the germline ends. The CDR3 is 14 amino acids. CDR3 residues: CASSLGTVTGELFF. DNA of the CDR3: TGCGCCAGCAGCTTGGGGACAGTGACCGGGGAGCTGTTTTTT.

This clone was seen only once. J is TRBJ2-5 and V is TRBV19; 8 bases match TRBD2. This CDR3 region has 16 residues. The junction had 14 bases not matched to a gene; V was cut back by 7 bases and J by 4 bases. Germline-derived CDR1 and CDR2 are LNHDA and SQIVND (reference sequence). The CDR3 sequence: CASKPDGRALGETQYF. The CDR3 bases are TGTGCCAGTAAACCGGACGGGAGGGCGTTAGGAGAGACCCAGTACTTC.

J is TRBJ1-1 and V is TRBV28, with D possibly being TRBD1 (5 bases). The V gene lost 7 bases and the J gene lost 3 bases, with 15 bases spanning the gap. The CDR3 sequence is 14 residues long. Germline V gives CDR1 MDHEN, CDR2 SYDVKM. CDR3 bases: TGTGCCAGCATATACGACAGTGACTACACTGAAGCTTTCTTT. It translates to CASIYDSDYTEAFF.

This clone was recorded a few times. The rearrangement links TRBV4-1 to TRBJ1-4; the match to TRBD1 covers 7 bases. CDR3 length: 16 residues. Germline V gives CDR1 MGHRA, CDR2 YSYEKL. Trimming cost V 0 bases and J 5 bases; bases outside gene matches: 6. CDR3 sequence reads: CASSQELAGGNEKLFF. DNA for the CDR3: TGCGCCAGCAGCCAAGAACTTGCAGGGGGGAATGAAAAACTGTTTTTT.

This clone was seen just once. V gene TRBV10-3 combines with J gene TRBJ1-1; no clear D gene. The V and J ends lost 5 bases and 9 bases respectively, with 19 bases between them. CDR3 size: 14 residues. Germline values: CDR1 ENHRY, CDR2 SYGVKD. The CDR3 is CAISPPGMITQAFF. Here the CDR3 DNA reads TGTGCCATCAGTCCCCCCGGGATGATTACACAAGCTTTCTTT.

As DNA, the CDR3 is TGTGCCAGCAGTCCCGGACAGGGAGGCGTTGGCTACACCTTC. Protein product: CASSPGQGGVGYTF. The chain combines TRBV5-6 with TRBJ1-2, with 8 bases identical to TRBD1. Germline V gene lookup returns CDR1 SGHDT and CDR2 YYEEEE. After removal of 5 bases from V and 7 bases from J, the junction contained 10 bases not matched to a gene. The CDR3 runs 14 residues.

The chain recombines TRBV5-4 with TRBJ2-2, with 7 bases aligning to TRBD2. After removal of 4 bases from V and 2 bases from J, the junction contained 11 bases not matched to a gene. The CDR3 extends over 17 amino acids. Germline assignment: CDR1 SGHNT and CDR2 YYREEE (reference sequence). The CDR3 reads CASSPREGRSNTGELFF. The DNA for the CDR3 is TGTGCCAGCAGCCCAAGGGAGGGACGGAGCAACACCGGGGAGCTGTTTTTT.

This CDR3 is CSVIRGNYEQYF. The CDR3 nucleotides are TGCAGCGTTATACGAGGAAACTACGAGCAGTACTTC. The chain recombines TRBV29-1 with TRBJ2-7; D is unclear. From germline, CDR1 is SQVTM and CDR2 ANQGSEA. Between the trimmed V and J ends, which lost 5 bases and 3 bases, there was a span of 11 bases. The CDR3 contains 12 residues.

This clone was counted between two and nine times. This chain uses TRBV7-2 with TRBJ2-7; weak D call: TRBD2 (5 bases). The ends were cut back, 0 bases at V and 3 bases at J, with 15 bases in the middle. This CDR3 spans 16 amino acids. CDR1 and CDR2 (germline): SGHTA, FQGNSA. CDR3: CASSLAHSSSRYEQYF. The DNA of the CDR3 is TGTGCCAGCAGCTTAGCGCATTCTAGCTCGCGCTACGAGCAGTACTTC. Looking up the rest from reference TRBV7-2 and TRBJ2-7 gives the full variable domain: GAGVSQSPSNKVTEKGKDVELRCDPISGHTALYWYRQSLGQGLEFLIYFQGNSAPDKSGLPSDRFSAERTGGSVSTLTIQRTQQEDSAVYLCASSLAHSSSRYEQYFGPGTRLTVT.

The rearrangement uses TRBV5-5 and TRBJ2-2; TRBD1 matches at 7 bases. This CDR3 comprises 13 residues. Trimming cost V 6 bases and J 6 bases; bases outside gene matches: 5. CDR1 is SGHKS, CDR2 YYEKEE, per germline (reference sequence). The chain's CDR3 is CASNMRGPGELFF. CDR3 in DNA: TGTGCCAGCAACATGAGGGGGCCCGGGGAGCTGTTTTTT.

This chain links TRBV19 with TRBJ2-2; 7 nucleotides align to TRBD1. This CDR3 is built from 16 residues. After removal of 1 base from V and 2 bases from J, the junction contained 4 bases not matched to a gene. Germline lookup yields CDR1 LNHDA and CDR2 SQIVND (reference sequence). This CDR3 reads CASSIGTGANTGELFF. DNA for the CDR3: TGTGCCAGTAGTATAGGGACAGGCGCTAACACCGGGGAGCTGTTTTTT.

Only a few counts were recorded for this clone. The genes are TRBV5-8 and TRBJ2-7; D is possibly TRBD1 (6 bases). This CDR3 spans 15 amino acids. Germline CDR1 SGHTS, CDR2 YDEGEE. The V and J ends lost 2 bases and 3 bases respectively, with 15 bases between them. CDR3 in DNA: TGTGCCAGCAGCTTCCGGGACAAATCCGGCTACGAGCAGTACTTC. Amino acid sequence: CASSFRDKSGYEQYF. Complete variable domain (other parts from reference TRBV5-8 and TRBJ2-7): EAGVTQSPTHLIKTRGQQATLRCSPISGHTSVYWYQQALGLGLQFLLWYDEGEERNRGNFPPRFSGRQFPNYSSELNVNALELEDSALYLCASSFRDKSGYEQYFGPGTRLTVT.

The chain employs TRBV18 and TRBJ2-1; TRBD1 matches at 7 bases. This CDR3 has 13 amino acids. Germline V gene sequence: CDR1 KGHSH, CDR2 LQKENI. After removal of 5 bases from V and 8 bases from J, the junction contained 6 bases not matched to a gene. The CDR3 is CASSARQGDEQFF. CDR3 bases: TGTGCCAGCTCAGCACGACAGGGTGATGAGCAGTTCTTC.

The chain carries TRBV11-3 and TRBJ2-1; D gene unclear. Germline values: CDR1 SGHNT, CDR2 YENEEA. V was shortened by 0 bases and J by 0 bases, with 6 bases between the two germline ends. This CDR3 comprises 15 residues. The CDR3 region is CASSLDHSSYNEQFF. CDR3 DNA sequence: TGTGCCAGCAGCTTAGACCACAGCTCCTACAATGAGCAGTTCTTC.

The chain has TRBV28 and TRBJ2-5; 12 positions match TRBD2. The CDR3 has 18 residues. Unmatched junction bases numbered 11, after V lost 1 base and J lost 5 bases. Germline loops: CDR1 MDHEN, CDR2 SYDVKM. The CDR3 region has the DNA TGTGCCAGCAGTTTATTCCCCCAAACTAGCGGGAGGCGTGAGACCCAGTACTTC. This gives the protein CASSLFPQTSGRRETQYF.

The rearrangement joins TRBV19 to TRBJ2-5; 10 positions match TRBD1. CDR3 size: 16 residues. The J segment lost 3 bases and the V segment lost 5 bases, leaving 9 bases of the junction unmatched. Germline V CDR1 and CDR2: LNHDA, SQIVND (reference sequence). CDR3: CASSYLGTGVEETQYF. The CDR3 region has the DNA TGTGCCAGTAGTTACCTCGGGACAGGGGTCGAAGAGACCCAGTACTTC.

This chain connects TRBV25-1 to TRBJ2-5; D is perhaps TRBD2 (6 bases). Trimming removed 8 bases from V and 5 bases from J, with 18 bases in between. CDR3 length: 14 amino acids. The V gene's germline CDR1 is MGHDK and CDR2 SYGVNS. The CDR3 loop reads CASGIHSSAETQYF. Here the CDR3 DNA reads TGTGCCAGCGGAATACACTCTAGCGCGGAGACCCAGTACTTC.

The chain couples TRBV27 to TRBJ1-5; D is possibly TRBD1 (5 bases). Germline V CDR1 and CDR2: MNHEY, SMNVEV (reference sequence). The CDR3 covers 14 residues. V gave up 6 bases and J gave up 2 bases, with 11 bases separating them. The CDR3 loop is CASRYGGGNQPQHF. The DNA of the CDR3 is TGTGCCAGCAGGTATGGAGGGGGCAATCAGCCCCAGCATTTT.

This clone showed up just a few times. The rearrangement links TRBV4-1 to TRBJ1-5; 9 nucleotides agree with TRBD1. The CDR3 has 15 amino acids. From germline, CDR1 is MGHRA and CDR2 YSYEKL. Trimming at V came to 1 base and at J to 4 bases, leaving 2 bases not matched to a gene. This CDR3 is CASSQGTGVNQPQHF. The DNA of the CDR3 is TGCGCCAGCAGCCAAGGGACAGGGGTTAATCAGCCCCAGCATTTT.